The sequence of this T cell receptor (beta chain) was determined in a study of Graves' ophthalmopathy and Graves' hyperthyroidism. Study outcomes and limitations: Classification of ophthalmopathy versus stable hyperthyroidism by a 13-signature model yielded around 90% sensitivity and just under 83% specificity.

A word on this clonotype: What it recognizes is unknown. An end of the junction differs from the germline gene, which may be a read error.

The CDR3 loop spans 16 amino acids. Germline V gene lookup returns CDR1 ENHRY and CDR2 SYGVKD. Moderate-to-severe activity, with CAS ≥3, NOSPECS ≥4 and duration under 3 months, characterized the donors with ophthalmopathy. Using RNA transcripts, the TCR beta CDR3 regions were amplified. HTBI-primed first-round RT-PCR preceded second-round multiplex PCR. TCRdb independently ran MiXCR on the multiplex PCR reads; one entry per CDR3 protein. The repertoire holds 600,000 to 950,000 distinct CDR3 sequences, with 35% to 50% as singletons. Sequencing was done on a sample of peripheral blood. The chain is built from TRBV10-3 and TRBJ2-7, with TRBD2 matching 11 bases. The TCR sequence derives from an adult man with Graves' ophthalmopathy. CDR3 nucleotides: TGTGCCAGCAGTTACTCGATTGGGACTAGCGGCCACGAGCAGTACTTC. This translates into CASSYSIGTSGHEQYF.